A single sample is the source of the 28 T cell receptor beta chains below, sequenced in a study of blood T cell repertoires in COVID-19 (dated by TCRdb to the early 2020s). The library was made by the immunoSEQ multiplex PCR assay. This immuneACCESS table, as held by TCRdb, lists in-frame sequences with V and J called but not all clones. Of the missing ones, under half trace to an unresolved V gene in checked studies; the others have no known cause. This sample has about 85,000 clones in its table, and about 90% of those were observed once. The top ten hold roughly 4.8% of the sample. Sequencing input: peripheral blood. The receptors were gathered from a woman older than 75 with acute or convalescent COVID-19.

The genes are TRBV19 and TRBJ2-7; the match to TRBD2 covers 13 bases. Germline V gene lookup returns CDR1 LNHDA and CDR2 SQIVND (reference sequence). The trim removed 3 bases at V and 6 bases at J, leaving 5 bases unmatched. The CDR3 is 15 residues long. CDR3 residues: CASSIGTSGTVEQYF. The CDR3 DNA reads TGTGCCAGTAGTATCGGGACTAGCGGGACTGTCGAGCAGTACTTC.

V usage is TRBV6-4 and J usage is TRBJ1-5, with D unclear. CDR3 length: 13 amino acids. CDR1 MRHNA and CDR2 SNTAGT come from the germline V gene. Trimming shortened V by 3 bases and J by 9 bases, and 12 bases separated the two germline ends. In nucleotides, the CDR3 is TGTGCCAGCAGTGAGGATCCTAGTTTGCCCCAGCATTTT. It specifies CASSEDPSLPQHF.

The chain carries TRBV14 and TRBJ2-1; D perhaps matches TRBD2 (5 bases). Deletions cut 2 bases from V and 1 base from J, with 18 bases between. Germline lookup yields CDR1 SGHDN and CDR2 FVKESK. The CDR3 sequence is 18 residues long. This chain's CDR3 is CASSQIPLAMRSYNEQFF. CDR3 coding DNA: TGTGCCAGCAGCCAAATTCCGCTAGCAATGAGATCCTACAATGAGCAGTTCTTC.

V and J are TRBV12-3 or TRBV12-4 and TRBJ2-3; the D gene is possibly TRBD1 (7 bases). V lost 4 bases and J 10 bases, leaving 12 bases between the germline ends. The CDR3 totals 12 residues. CDR3 in amino acids: CASSSQGGPQYF. CDR3 in DNA: TGTGCCAGCAGTTCCCAGGGGGGTCCGCAGTATTTT.

The J gene is TRBJ2-5, the V gene TRBV5-1; TRBD2 is a possible D gene (5 bases). Trimming cost V 8 bases and J 0 bases, with 11 bases left between them. The CDR3 consists of 13 residues. Germline-derived CDR1 and CDR2 are SGHRS and YFSETQ. Written as DNA, the CDR3 is TGCGCCAGTTCCCCGGGGTACCAAGAGACCCAGTACTTC. Protein product: CASSPGYQETQYF.

In this sample, this clone turned up once. This chain's CDR3 is CASNIIGQGPPFF. For the CDR3, the DNA is TGTGCCAGCAACATCATCGGACAGGGCCCGCCTTTCTTT. The gene calls are TRBV12-3 or TRBV12-4 and TRBJ1-1; 8 bases agree with TRBD1. The CDR3 spans 13 residues. Trimming cost V 7 bases and J 12 bases; bases outside gene matches: 13.

CDR3 protein: CASSLIAGEGNEQFF. In DNA form, the CDR3 reads TGCGCCAGCAGCTTAATAGCGGGAGAAGGCAATGAGCAGTTCTTC. The chain carries TRBV5-1 and TRBJ2-1; 9 bases are a match to TRBD2. The V and J ends lost 2 bases and 6 bases, in that order; junction bases with no gene match: 6. Per the germline V gene, CDR1 is SGHRS and CDR2 is YFSETQ. The length of the CDR3 is 15 residues.

The chain is built from TRBV2 and TRBJ2-2, with TRBD1 matching 10 bases. Germline V gene data show CDR1 as SNHLY and CDR2 as FYNNEI. V shed 4 bases, J shed 6 bases, and the junction held 8 bases outside the gene matches. The CDR3 sequence is 16 residues long. CDR3 residues: CASSAMRDRGSGELFF. DNA for the CDR3: TGTGCCAGCAGTGCTATGCGGGACAGGGGTTCCGGGGAGCTGTTTTTT.

In this sample, this clone turned up a few times. This chain joins TRBV19 and TRBJ1-1; 9 positions match TRBD1. J was trimmed by 4 bases and V by 7 bases; bases with no gene match: 7. Germline values: CDR1 LNHDA, CDR2 SQIVND (reference sequence). The CDR3 has 14 amino acids. The CDR3, as DNA: TGTGCCAGTAATAAAGGGACAGGGCTCACTGAAGCTTTCTTT. Its translation is CASNKGTGLTEAFF.

This rearrangement joins TRBV18 to TRBJ2-7; 7 nucleotides agree with TRBD1. The V gene end was trimmed by 4 bases and the J gene end by 4 bases; junction bases not matched to a gene: 7. The CDR3 covers 14 residues. From germline, CDR1 is KGHSH and CDR2 LQKENI. CDR3 DNA sequence: TGTGCCAGCTCACAGACGACAGGGTCGTACGAGCAGTACTTC. This gives the protein CASSQTTGSYEQYF.

This clone showed up just once. The chain links TRBV7-2 to TRBJ2-6; no definite D call. The germline CDR1 and CDR2 sequences are SGHTA and FQGNSA. This CDR3 spans 14 amino acids. V lost 2 bases and J lost 3, with 5 bases in between. CDR3 coding DNA: TGTGCCAGCAGCTTATCGGGTGGGGCCAACGTCCTGACTTTC. This gives the protein CASSLSGGANVLTF.

The chain carries TRBV27 and TRBJ1-4; tentative D call: TRBD1 (6 bases). Between the trimmed V and J ends, which lost 3 bases and 5 bases, there was a span of 13 bases. Germline CDR1 reads MNHEY; CDR2 reads SMNVEV (reference sequence). The CDR3 is made up of 15 amino acids. CDR3 in DNA: TGTGCCAGCAGTTTTAACAGGCAGGGGAATGAAAAACTGTTTTTT. This codes for CASSFNRQGNEKLFF.

The gene calls are TRBV2 and TRBJ1-3; TRBD1 aligns across 8 bases. This CDR3 contains 15 residues. The germline CDR1 and CDR2 sequences are SNHLY and FYNNEI. The ends lost 4 bases at V and 3 bases at J; junction bases unmatched: 5. As DNA, the CDR3 is TGTGCCAGCAGTGGGCAGGGGGCTAGTGGAAACACCATATATTTT. Translating it yields CASSGQGASGNTIYF.

This sequence joins TRBV30 and TRBJ1-5; the match to TRBD1 covers 8 bases. The germline gives CDR1 GTSNPN, CDR2 SVGIG (reference sequence). The trim removed 5 bases at V and 5 bases at J, leaving 5 bases unmatched. CDR3 size: 13 residues. The CDR3 region has the DNA TGTGCCTGGGCACAGGGGGATGATCAGCCCCAGCATTTT. Translation gives CAWAQGDDQPQHF.

This chain joins TRBV9 and TRBJ2-5; unclear D gene. Germline CDR1 and CDR2: SGDLS and YYNGEE. This CDR3 has 15 residues. Trimming took 0 bases from V and 0 from J, leaving 9 bases between them. CDR3 region: CASSVAGQDQETQYF. The DNA of the CDR3 is TGTGCCAGCAGCGTAGCTGGTCAGGACCAAGAGACCCAGTACTTC.

The V gene is TRBV3-1 (or the pseudogene TRBV3-2), the J gene TRBJ2-6; TRBD1 might be the D (5 bases). CDR3 length: 14 residues. Germline assignment: CDR1 LGHDT and CDR2 YNNKEL (reference sequence). The germline V and J ends were trimmed by 4 bases and 4 bases, with 8 bases remaining between them. The CDR3 is CASSPPGGANVLTF. The CDR3, as DNA: TGTGCCAGCAGCCCTCCAGGGGGGGCCAACGTCCTGACTTTC.

CDR3: CASLTQTSGSYEQYF. CDR3 nucleotide sequence: TGTGCCAGTTTAACACAGACTAGCGGGAGTTACGAGCAGTACTTC. The chain carries TRBV18 and TRBJ2-7; 12 nucleotides match TRBD2. With 9 bases clipped from V and 4 bases from J, the junction kept 10 bases outside the gene matches. This CDR3 region has 15 residues. Looked up from germline, CDR1 is KGHSH and CDR2 is LQKENI.

V and J are TRBV27 and TRBJ2-1; 9 bases are shared with TRBD2. Per the germline V gene, CDR1 is MNHEY and CDR2 is SMNVEV (reference sequence). After removal of 2 bases from V and 5 bases from J, the junction contained 7 bases not matched to a gene. This CDR3 has 16 residues. Here the CDR3 DNA reads TGTGCCAGCAGTTTACGCGGGACTAGCAAGGACAATGAGCAGTTCTTC. Translating gives CASSLRGTSKDNEQFF.

CDR3 residues: CASSPAGNWGGTEAFF. Written as DNA, the CDR3 is TGTGCCAGCAGCCCAGCCGGGAACTGGGGGGGCACTGAAGCTTTCTTT. The chain couples TRBV7-8 to TRBJ1-1; TRBD1 might be the D (5 bases). CDR1 and CDR2 (germline): SGHVS, FQNEAQ. This CDR3 spans 16 amino acids. V was clipped by 5 bases and J by 4 bases, with 20 bases between them. The full variable domain, with the rest looked up from reference TRBV7-8 and TRBJ1-1, is GAGVSQSPRYKVAKRGQDVALRCDPISGHVSLFWYQQALGQGPEFLTYFQNEAQLDKSGLPSDRFFAERPEGSVSTLKIQRTQQEDSAVYLCASSPAGNWGGTEAFFGQGTRLTVV.

V is TRBV29-1 and J is TRBJ2-2, with TRBD1 matching 11 bases. This CDR3 has 12 amino acids. CDR1 is SQVTM and CDR2 is ANQGSEA in the germline V gene. V shed 7 bases, J shed 6 bases, and the junction held 1 base outside the gene matches. Here the CDR3 reads CSGGQGAGELFF. The CDR3 nucleotides read TGCAGCGGGGGACAGGGGGCCGGGGAGCTGTTTTTT.

This chain connects TRBV6-6 to TRBJ2-5; possible D gene TRBD2, 5 bases. Trimming removed 5 bases at V and 0 bases at J, with 28 bases between. The CDR3 consists of 20 residues. Germline CDR1 reads MNHNY; CDR2 reads SVGAGI (reference sequence). The CDR3 sequence: CASSPRIRLPGGRYQETQYF. The CDR3 DNA follows: TGTGCCAGCAGTCCTAGAATCAGACTCCCTGGAGGAAGGTACCAAGAGACCCAGTACTTC.

The rearrangement joins TRBV5-6 to TRBJ2-7, with 10 bases identical to TRBD2. CDR1 and CDR2 from the germline V gene are SGHDT and YYEEEE. With 1 base clipped from V and 5 bases from J, the junction kept 3 bases outside the gene matches. This CDR3 spans 14 amino acids. As DNA, the CDR3 is TGTGCCAGCAGCTTGCTAGCGGGAGAGGACGAGCAGTACTTC. It specifies CASSLLAGEDEQYF.

This clone was seen a single time. The chain recombines TRBV6-5 with TRBJ2-1, with D tentatively TRBD2 (6 bases). V lost 8 bases, J lost 9 bases, and 20 bases lay in between. Germline values: CDR1 MNHEY, CDR2 SVGAGI. CDR3 length: 14 residues. The CDR3 DNA sequence: TGTGCCAGCGGGGCTGAGAGACTAGTCGGTGAGCAGTTCTTC. Its protein is CASGAERLVGEQFF.

This chain joins TRBV6-2 or TRBV6-3 and TRBJ2-1; the D gene is possibly TRBD1 (7 bases). CDR1 is MNHEY and CDR2 is SVGEGT in the germline V gene. V lost 6 bases and J 2 bases, leaving 20 bases between the germline ends. There are 17 residues in the CDR3. The DNA of the CDR3 is TGTGCCAGCAGCCGCACCCAGGGGGGATCGGCCTACAATGAGCAGTTCTTC. Protein product: CASSRTQGGSAYNEQFF.

The chain links TRBV18 to TRBJ1-1; TRBD1 might be the D (5 bases). V lost 2 bases and J 0 bases, leaving 13 bases between the germline ends. Germline lookup yields CDR1 KGHSH and CDR2 LQKENI. This CDR3 is 16 amino acids long. CDR3 in amino acids: CASSPRQSIMNTEAFF. The CDR3 nucleotides are TGTGCCAGCTCACCAAGACAGTCGATCATGAACACTGAAGCTTTCTTT.

The chain recombines TRBV7-2 with TRBJ2-1; no reliable D call. The CDR3 loop spans 12 amino acids. Germline V gene lookup returns CDR1 SGHTA and CDR2 FQGNSA. Trimming cost V 5 bases and J 7 bases, with 9 bases left between them. The CDR3 here is CASSRFRNEQFF. The CDR3 nucleotides read TGTGCCAGCAGCCGATTTAGAAATGAGCAGTTCTTC.

The chain recombines TRBV19 with TRBJ2-1; 8 nucleotides match TRBD2. Per germline, CDR1 LNHDA and CDR2 SQIVND (reference sequence). The CDR3 runs to 14 residues. V was clipped by 5 bases and J by 8 bases; unmatched bases: 8. The CDR3 sequence: CASSPRTSFHEQFF. CDR3 nucleotides: TGTGCCAGTAGTCCCCGGACTAGCTTCCATGAGCAGTTCTTC.

The chain recombines TRBV5-4 with TRBJ1-2; 7 nucleotides line up with TRBD1. The V gene's germline CDR1 is SGHNT and CDR2 YYREEE (reference sequence). CDR3 length: 14 amino acids. J was trimmed by 3 bases and V by 5 bases; bases with no gene match: 7. Here the CDR3 DNA reads TGTGCCAGCAGATCTGACAGGGCGTACTATGGCTACACCTTC. Encoded protein: CASRSDRAYYGYTF. Looking up the rest from reference TRBV5-4 and TRBJ1-2 gives the full variable domain: ETGVTQSPTHLIKTRGQQVTLRCSSQSGHNTVSWYQQALGQGPQFIFQYYREEENGRGNFPPRFSGLQFPNYSSELNVNALELDDSALYLCASRSDRAYYGYTFGSGTRLTVV.